The next 9 T cell receptor beta chains were all read from a single sample in a study of blood T cell repertoires in COVID-19. Only in-frame clones appear in the TCRdb table, and some are missing; sequencing was by immunoSEQ multiplex PCR. The sample shows around 250,000 clones, around 90% of them seen only once. Material: PBMCs or T cells enriched from blood (not recorded which). All receptors come from a woman in her forties or fifties who had recovered from COVID-19.

Regarding this clone: Other DNA sequences from this sample encode an identical CDR3 as well. The genes are TRBV5-4 and TRBJ2-3, with D uncertain. The germline gives CDR1 SGHNT, CDR2 YYREEE (reference sequence). The V and J ends lost 0 bases and 3 bases respectively, with 11 bases between them. This CDR3 region has 15 residues. The CDR3 DNA reads TGTGCCAGCAGCTTGGCCGGCAGGTCAACAGATACGCAGTATTTT. It is translated as CASSLAGRSTDTQYF.

The chain joins TRBV3-1 (or the pseudogene TRBV3-2) to TRBJ1-3; 9 bases line up with TRBD1. The CDR3 totals 17 residues. V shed 2 bases, J shed 4 bases, and the junction held 9 bases outside the gene matches. Germline V CDR1 and CDR2: LGHDT, YNNKEL (reference sequence). CDR3 bases: TGTGCCAGCAGCCAAACTGGGACAGGGATACGGGGAAACACCATATATTTT. It translates to CASSQTGTGIRGNTIYF.

This chain uses TRBV15 with TRBJ2-3; the D gene is possibly TRBD2 (6 bases). CDR1 and CDR2 from the germline V gene are LNHNV and YYDKDF (reference sequence). CDR3 length: 19 amino acids. Trimming left V 1 base short and J 0 bases short, with 20 bases between. The CDR3 DNA reads TGTGCCACCAGCAGAGCTTCGGTTTCGTCGGGAGCGAGCACAGATACGCAGTATTTT. Translation: CATSRASVSSGASTDTQYF.

The genes are TRBV12-3 or TRBV12-4 and TRBJ1-1; 7 nucleotides align to TRBD1. The ends lost 9 bases at V and 0 bases at J; junction bases unmatched: 4. This CDR3 has 13 amino acids. DNA for the CDR3: TGTGCCAGTAACAGGGGCGTGAACACTGAAGCTTTCTTT. Protein sequence: CASNRGVNTEAFF.

The V and J genes are TRBV2 and TRBJ2-5, with D possibly being TRBD2 (5 bases). The CDR3 runs to 12 residues. Germline V lookup: CDR1 SNHLY, CDR2 FYNNEI. The V gene lost 7 bases and the J gene lost 2 bases, with 8 bases spanning the gap. The CDR3 reads CASTEEQETQYF. The CDR3 region has the DNA TGTGCCAGCACGGAGGAACAAGAGACCCAGTACTTC.

The V and J genes are TRBV28 and TRBJ1-5; possible D gene TRBD1, 6 bases. Looked up from germline, CDR1 is MDHEN and CDR2 is SYDVKM. The CDR3 length is 14 residues. Trimming cost V 6 bases and J 9 bases, with 18 bases left between them. This CDR3 reads CASSGTGSVVPQHF. The CDR3 coding sequence is TGTGCCAGCAGCGGTACAGGGTCCGTGGTGCCCCAGCATTTT.

This chain connects TRBV9 to TRBJ2-2, with D perhaps matching TRBD2 (5 bases). The V gene lost 3 bases and the J gene lost 2 bases, with 11 bases spanning the gap. The CDR3 consists of 15 residues. The germline CDR1 and CDR2 sequences are SGDLS and YYNGEE. The CDR3 here is CASSERDLNTGELFF. Written as DNA, the CDR3 is TGTGCCAGCAGCGAACGGGATCTAAACACCGGGGAGCTGTTTTTT.

The V and J genes are TRBV19 and TRBJ1-2, with 7 bases that match TRBD1. Germline-derived CDR1 and CDR2 are LNHDA and SQIVND (reference sequence). Trimming cost V 2 bases and J 5 bases; bases outside gene matches: 5. The CDR3 covers 14 residues. The CDR3, as DNA: TGTGCCAGTAGTATAAGGGGGCTTCAGTATGGCTACACCTTC. This translates into CASSIRGLQYGYTF.

This chain connects TRBV5-4 to TRBJ1-1; tentatively, D is TRBD1 (6 bases). The CDR3 has 15 amino acids. Trimming stripped 3 bases from V and 1 base from J, with 13 bases between. Per germline, CDR1 SGHNT and CDR2 YYREEE (reference sequence). The DNA of the CDR3 is TGTGCCAGCAGCTCACGGACAGTTTCGAACACTGAAGCTTTCTTT. Translated, it gives CASSSRTVSNTEAFF.